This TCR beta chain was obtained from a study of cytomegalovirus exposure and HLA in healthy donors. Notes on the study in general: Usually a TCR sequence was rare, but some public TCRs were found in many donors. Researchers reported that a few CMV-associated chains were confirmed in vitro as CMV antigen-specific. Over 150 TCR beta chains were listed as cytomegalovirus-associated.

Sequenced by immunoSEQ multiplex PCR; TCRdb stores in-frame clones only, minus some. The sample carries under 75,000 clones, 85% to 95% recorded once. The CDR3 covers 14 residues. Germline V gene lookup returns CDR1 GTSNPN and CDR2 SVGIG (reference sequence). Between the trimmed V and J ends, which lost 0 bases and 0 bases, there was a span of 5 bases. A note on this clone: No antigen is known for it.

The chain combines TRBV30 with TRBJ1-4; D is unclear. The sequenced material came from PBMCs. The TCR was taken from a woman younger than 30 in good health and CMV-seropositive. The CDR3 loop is CAWSVLATNEKLFF. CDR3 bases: TGTGCCTGGAGTGTACTTGCAACTAATGAAAAACTGTTTTTT.